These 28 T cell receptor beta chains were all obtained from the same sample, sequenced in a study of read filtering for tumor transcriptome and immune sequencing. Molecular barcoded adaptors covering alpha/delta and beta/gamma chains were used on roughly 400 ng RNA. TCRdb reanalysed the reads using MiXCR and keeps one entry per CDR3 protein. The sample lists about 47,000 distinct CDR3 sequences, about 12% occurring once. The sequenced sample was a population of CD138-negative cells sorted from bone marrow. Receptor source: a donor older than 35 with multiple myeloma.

The CDR3, as DNA: TGTGCCAGCAGCTTTGGGACAGGAATAAATCAGCCCCAGCATTTT. Its protein product is CASSFGTGINQPQHF. The chain links TRBV5-6 to TRBJ1-5, with 8 bases lining up with TRBD1. This CDR3 contains 15 residues. The germline V gene has CDR1 SGHDT and CDR2 YYEEEE. V trimming: 2 bases; J trimming: 4 bases; junction bases outside the gene matches: 5. Looking up the rest from reference TRBV5-6 and TRBJ1-5 gives the full variable domain: DAGVTQSPTHLIKTRGQQVTLRCSPKSGHDTVSWYQQALGQGPQFIFQYYEEEERQRGNFPDRFSGHQFPNYSSELNVNALLLGDSALYLCASSFGTGINQPQHFGDGTRLSIL.

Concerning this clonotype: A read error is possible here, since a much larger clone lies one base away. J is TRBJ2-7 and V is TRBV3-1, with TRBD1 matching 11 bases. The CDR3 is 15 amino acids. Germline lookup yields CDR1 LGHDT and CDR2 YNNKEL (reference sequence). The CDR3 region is CANSPYGQGANEQYF. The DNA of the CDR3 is TGTGCCAACAGCCCATACGGACAGGGGGCAAACGAGCAGTACTTC.

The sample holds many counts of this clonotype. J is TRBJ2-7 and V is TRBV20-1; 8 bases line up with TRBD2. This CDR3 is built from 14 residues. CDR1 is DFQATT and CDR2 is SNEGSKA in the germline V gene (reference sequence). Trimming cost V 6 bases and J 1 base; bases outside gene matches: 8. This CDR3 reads CSASNSGTSYEQYF. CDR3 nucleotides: TGCAGTGCCAGTAATAGCGGGACATCCTACGAGCAGTACTTC.

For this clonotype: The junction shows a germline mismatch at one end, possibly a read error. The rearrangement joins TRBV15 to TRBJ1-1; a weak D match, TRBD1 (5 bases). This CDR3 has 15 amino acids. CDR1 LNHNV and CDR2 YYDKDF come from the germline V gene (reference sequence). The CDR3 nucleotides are TGTGCCGCCAGCAGAGATGATGGGGGTCTAATGGAAGCTTTCTTT. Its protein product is CAASRDDGGLMEAFF.

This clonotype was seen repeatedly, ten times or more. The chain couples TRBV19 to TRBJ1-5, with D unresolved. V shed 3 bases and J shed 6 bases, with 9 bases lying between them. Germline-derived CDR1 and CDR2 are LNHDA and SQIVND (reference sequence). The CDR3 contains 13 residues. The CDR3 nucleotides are TGTGCCAGTAGTATCCTCGACATTCAGCCCCAGCATTTT. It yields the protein CASSILDIQPQHF.

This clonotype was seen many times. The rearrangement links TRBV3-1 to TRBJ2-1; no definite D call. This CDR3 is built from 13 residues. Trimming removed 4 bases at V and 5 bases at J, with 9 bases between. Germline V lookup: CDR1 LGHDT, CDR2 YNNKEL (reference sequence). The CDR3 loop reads CASSPSLHNEQFF. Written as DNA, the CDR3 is TGTGCCAGCAGCCCGTCTCTTCACAATGAGCAGTTCTTC.

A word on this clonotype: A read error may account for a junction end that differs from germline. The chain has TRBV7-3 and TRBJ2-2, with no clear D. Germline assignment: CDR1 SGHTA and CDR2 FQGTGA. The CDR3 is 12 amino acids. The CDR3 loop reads CTSSPHTGELFF. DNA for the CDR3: TGTACCAGCAGCCCTCACACCGGGGAGCTGTTTTTT.

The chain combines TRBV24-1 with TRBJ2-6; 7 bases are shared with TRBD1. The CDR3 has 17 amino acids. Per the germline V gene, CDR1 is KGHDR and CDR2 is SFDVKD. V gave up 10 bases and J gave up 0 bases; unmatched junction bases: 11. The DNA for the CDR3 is TGTGCCACAGGGGACAGTAGAGGAGTCTCTGGGGCCAACGTCCTGACTTTC. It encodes CATGDSRGVSGANVLTF.

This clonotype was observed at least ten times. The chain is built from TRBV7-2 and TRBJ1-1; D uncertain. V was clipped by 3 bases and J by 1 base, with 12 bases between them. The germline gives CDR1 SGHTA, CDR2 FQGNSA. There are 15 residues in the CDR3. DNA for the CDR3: TGTGCCAGCAGCTTCGGCCTGTGGGGGAACACTGAAGCTTTCTTT. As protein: CASSFGLWGNTEAFF.

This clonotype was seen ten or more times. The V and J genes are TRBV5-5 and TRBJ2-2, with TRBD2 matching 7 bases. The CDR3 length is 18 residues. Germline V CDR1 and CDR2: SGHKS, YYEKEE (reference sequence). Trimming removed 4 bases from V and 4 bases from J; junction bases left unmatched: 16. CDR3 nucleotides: TGTGCCAGCAGCCTAGGACTGCTACCGGGGGGAGGCACCGGGGAGCTGTTTTTT. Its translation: CASSLGLLPGGGTGELFF.

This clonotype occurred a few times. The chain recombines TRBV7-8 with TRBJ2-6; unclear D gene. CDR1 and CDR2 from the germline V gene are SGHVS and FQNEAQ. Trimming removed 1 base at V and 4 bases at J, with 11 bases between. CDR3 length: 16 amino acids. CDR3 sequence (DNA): TGTGCCAGCAGCTTAGAATCACCTACCGGGGCCAACGTCCTGACTTTC. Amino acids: CASSLESPTGANVLTF.

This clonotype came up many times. The CDR3 loop reads CASSLRQQETQYF. In nucleotides, the CDR3 is TGCGCCAGCAGCTTGAGGCAGCAAGAGACCCAGTACTTC. The chain uses TRBV5-1 and TRBJ2-5; D gene uncertain. There are 13 residues in the CDR3. Germline CDR1 SGHRS, CDR2 YFSETQ. V lost 1 base, J lost 2 bases, and 6 bases lay in between.

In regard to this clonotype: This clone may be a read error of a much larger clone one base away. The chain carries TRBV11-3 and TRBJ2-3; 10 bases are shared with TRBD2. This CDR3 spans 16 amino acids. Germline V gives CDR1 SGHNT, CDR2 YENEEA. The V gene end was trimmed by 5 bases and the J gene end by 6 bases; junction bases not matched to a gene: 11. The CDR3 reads CASSLGASGRRDTQYF. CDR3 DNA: TGTGCCAGCAGCCTAGGGGCTAGCGGGAGACGGGATACGCAGTATTTT.

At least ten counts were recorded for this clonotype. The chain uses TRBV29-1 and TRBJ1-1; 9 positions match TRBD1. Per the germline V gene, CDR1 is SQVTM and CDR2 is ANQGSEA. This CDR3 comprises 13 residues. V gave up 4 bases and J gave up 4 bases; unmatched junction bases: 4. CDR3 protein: CSVVGTGSTEAFF. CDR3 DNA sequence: TGCAGCGTTGTGGGGACAGGGAGCACTGAAGCTTTCTTT.

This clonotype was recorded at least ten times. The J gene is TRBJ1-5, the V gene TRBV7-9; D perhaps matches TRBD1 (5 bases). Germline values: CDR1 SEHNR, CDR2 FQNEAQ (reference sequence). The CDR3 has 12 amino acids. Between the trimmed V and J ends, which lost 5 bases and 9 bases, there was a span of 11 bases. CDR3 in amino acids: CASSPTQGPQHF. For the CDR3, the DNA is TGTGCCAGCAGCCCAACCCAGGGGCCCCAGCATTTT.

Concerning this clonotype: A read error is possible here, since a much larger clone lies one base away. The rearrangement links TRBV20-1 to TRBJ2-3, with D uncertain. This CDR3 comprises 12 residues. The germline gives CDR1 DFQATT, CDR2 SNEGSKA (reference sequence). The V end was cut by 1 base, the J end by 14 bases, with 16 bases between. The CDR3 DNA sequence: TGCAGTGCTAGAGCCGGCGGAGAAGGGCCGTATTTT. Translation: CSARAGGEGPYF.

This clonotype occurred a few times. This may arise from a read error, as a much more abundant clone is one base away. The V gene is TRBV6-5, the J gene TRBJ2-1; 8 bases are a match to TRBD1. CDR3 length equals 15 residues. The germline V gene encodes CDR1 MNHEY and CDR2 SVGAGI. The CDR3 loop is CASRAAGQVNNEQSF. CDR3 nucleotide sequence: TGTGCCAGCAGAGCCGCGGGACAGGTCAATAATGAGCAGTCCTTC.

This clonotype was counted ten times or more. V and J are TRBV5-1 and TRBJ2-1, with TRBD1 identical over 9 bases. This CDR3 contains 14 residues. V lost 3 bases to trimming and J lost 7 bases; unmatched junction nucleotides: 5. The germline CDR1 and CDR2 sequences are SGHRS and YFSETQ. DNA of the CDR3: TGCGCCAGCAGCTCCGGGACAGGGAATAATGAGCAGTTCTTC. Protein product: CASSSGTGNNEQFF.

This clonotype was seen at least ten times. The CDR3 DNA reads TGTGCCAGCAGGGCACAGGGGGCTGGGGCCAACGTCCTGACTTTC. Translated: CASRAQGAGANVLTF. The rearrangement joins TRBV6-1 to TRBJ2-6; 8 bases line up with TRBD1. The CDR3 has 15 amino acids. The trim removed 6 bases at V and 2 bases at J, leaving 3 bases unmatched. Germline V CDR1 and CDR2: MNHNS, SASEGT.

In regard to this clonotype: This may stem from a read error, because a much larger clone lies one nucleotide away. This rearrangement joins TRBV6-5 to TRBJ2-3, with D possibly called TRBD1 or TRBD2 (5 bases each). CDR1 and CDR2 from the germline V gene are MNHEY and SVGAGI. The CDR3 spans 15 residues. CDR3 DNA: TGTGCCAGCAGTTACTCGAGAGGGACCACAGATATGCAGTATTTT. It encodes CASSYSRGTTDMQYF.

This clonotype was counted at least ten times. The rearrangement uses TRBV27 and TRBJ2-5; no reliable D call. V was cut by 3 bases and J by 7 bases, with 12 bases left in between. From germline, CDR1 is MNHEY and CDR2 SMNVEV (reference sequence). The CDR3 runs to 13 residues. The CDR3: CASSFQPSGTQYF. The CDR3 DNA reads TGTGCCAGCAGTTTTCAGCCCTCCGGGACCCAGTACTTC.

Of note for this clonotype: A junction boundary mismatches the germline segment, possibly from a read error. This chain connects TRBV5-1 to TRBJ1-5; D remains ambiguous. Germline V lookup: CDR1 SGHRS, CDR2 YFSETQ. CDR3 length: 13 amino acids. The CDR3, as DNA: TGCGCCAGCAGCTTGGGAGCTAATCAGACCCAGCATTTT. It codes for CASSLGANQTQHF.

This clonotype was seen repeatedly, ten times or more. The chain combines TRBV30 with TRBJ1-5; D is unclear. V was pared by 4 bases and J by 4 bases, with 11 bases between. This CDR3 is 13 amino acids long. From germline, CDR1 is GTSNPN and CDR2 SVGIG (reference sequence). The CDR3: CAWNSGENQPQHF. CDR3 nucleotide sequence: TGTGCCTGGAACTCCGGGGAGAATCAGCCCCAGCATTTT.

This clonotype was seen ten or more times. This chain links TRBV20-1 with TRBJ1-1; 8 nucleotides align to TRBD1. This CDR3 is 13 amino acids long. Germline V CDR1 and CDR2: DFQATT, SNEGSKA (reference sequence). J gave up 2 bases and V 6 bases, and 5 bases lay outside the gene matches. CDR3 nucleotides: TGCAGTGCAGCCGGACAGGGTAACACTGAAGCTTTCTTT. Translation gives CSAAGQGNTEAFF.

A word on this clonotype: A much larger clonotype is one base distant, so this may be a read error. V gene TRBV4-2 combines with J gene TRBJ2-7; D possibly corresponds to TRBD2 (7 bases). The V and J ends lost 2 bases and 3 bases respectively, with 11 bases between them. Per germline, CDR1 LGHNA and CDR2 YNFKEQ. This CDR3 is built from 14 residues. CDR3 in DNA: TGTGCCAGCAGCCAACCAGCGGGACACTACGAGCAGTACTTC. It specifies CASSQPAGHYEQYF.

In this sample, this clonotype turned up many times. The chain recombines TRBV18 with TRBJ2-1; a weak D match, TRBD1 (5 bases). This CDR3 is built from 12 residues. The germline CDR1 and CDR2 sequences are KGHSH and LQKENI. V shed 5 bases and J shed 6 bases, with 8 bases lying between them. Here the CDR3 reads CASSDRGNEQFF. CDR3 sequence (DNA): TGTGCCAGCTCAGATAGGGGCAATGAGCAGTTCTTC.

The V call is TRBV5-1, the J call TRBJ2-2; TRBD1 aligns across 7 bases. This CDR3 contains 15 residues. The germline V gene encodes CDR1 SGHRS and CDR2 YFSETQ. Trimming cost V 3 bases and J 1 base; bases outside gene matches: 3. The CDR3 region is CASSWGQMNTGELFF. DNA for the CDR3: TGCGCCAGCAGCTGGGGACAGATGAACACCGGGGAGCTGTTTTTT.

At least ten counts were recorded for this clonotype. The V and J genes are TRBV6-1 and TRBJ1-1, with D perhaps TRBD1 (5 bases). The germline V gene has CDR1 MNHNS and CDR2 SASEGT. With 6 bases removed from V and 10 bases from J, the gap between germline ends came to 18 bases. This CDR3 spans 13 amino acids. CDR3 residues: CASRSWGPGGAFF. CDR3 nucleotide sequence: TGTGCCAGCAGATCTTGGGGCCCGGGGGGAGCTTTCTTT.